Listed here are 27 T cell receptor beta chains from one sample, sequenced in a study of T cells after yellow fever vaccination. From the 5' RACE reads, TCRdb called clonotypes with MiXCR, one entry per CDR3 protein. The sample holds about 330,000 distinct CDR3 sequences, approximately 8% seen once. Sequenced material: PBMCs, taken more than 35 days after the first yellow fever vaccination. Every receptor here comes from a man in his late teens or twenties who received the YFV17D yellow fever vaccine.

This clonotype was detected many times. The rearrangement links TRBV6-5 to TRBJ2-6; D not resolved. Trimming took off 4 bases at V and 0 bases at J, with 7 bases between the two ends. The CDR3 covers 15 residues. Germline-derived CDR1 and CDR2 are MNHEY and SVGAGI. The CDR3 loop reads CASSFGDSGANVLTF. CDR3 DNA sequence: TGTGCCAGCAGTTTTGGGGACTCTGGGGCCAACGTCCTGACTTTC.

This clonotype was detected a few times. The chain has TRBV7-9 and TRBJ2-7, with 7 bases lining up with TRBD1. With 7 bases clipped from V and 0 bases from J, the junction kept 9 bases outside the gene matches. CDR3 length: 15 amino acids. The V gene's germline CDR1 is SEHNR and CDR2 FQNEAQ (reference sequence). CDR3 amino acids: CASNPAGTVSYEQYF. DNA for the CDR3: TGTGCCAGCAACCCCGCCGGGACAGTCTCCTACGAGCAGTACTTC. The full variable domain, in which reference TRBV7-9 and TRBJ2-7 provide the parts outside the CDR3, is DTGVSQNPRHKITKRGQNVTFRCDPISEHNRLYWYRQTLGQGPEFLTYFQNEAQLEKSRLLSDRFSAERPKGSFSTLEIQRTEQGDSAMYLCASNPAGTVSYEQYFGPGTRLTVT.

Many counts were recorded for this clonotype. This sequence joins TRBV6-2 or TRBV6-3 and TRBJ1-2; 7 nucleotides agree with TRBD1. Germline-derived CDR1 and CDR2 are MNHEY and SVGEGT. The length of the CDR3 is 17 residues. Trimming removed 2 bases from V and 4 bases from J; junction bases left unmatched: 13. CDR3 DNA: TGTGCCAGCAGTTACCCAGATTACAGGGACAGCTTCTATGGCTACACCTTC. Protein product: CASSYPDYRDSFYGYTF.

This clonotype was seen ten or more times. V usage is TRBV9 and J usage is TRBJ1-1; D remains ambiguous. V was trimmed by 4 bases and J by 1 base, leaving 11 bases between them. CDR1 and CDR2 from the germline V gene are SGDLS and YYNGEE. This CDR3 region has 14 residues. CDR3 region: CASSKRTGNTEAFF. The CDR3 DNA reads TGTGCCAGCAGCAAGCGGACGGGGAACACTGAAGCTTTCTTT.

The V gene is TRBV20-1, the J gene TRBJ1-2; D is possibly TRBD1 (5 bases). V was pared by 0 bases and J by 4 bases, with 9 bases between. CDR1 is DFQATT and CDR2 is SNEGSKA in the germline V gene (reference sequence). The CDR3 runs 13 residues. The CDR3 DNA sequence: TGCAGTGCTAGAGACAGGGAAACCTATGGCTACACCTTC. Amino acid sequence: CSARDRETYGYTF.

The chain combines TRBV29-1 with TRBJ2-7; no firm D call. Germline V gives CDR1 SQVTM, CDR2 ANQGSEA. The CDR3 covers 10 residues. V lost 4 bases, J lost 6 bases, and 7 bases lay in between. CDR3 residues: CSVGSAEQYF. CDR3 nucleotides: TGCAGCGTTGGCTCCGCCGAGCAGTACTTC.

The chain combines TRBV9 with TRBJ2-3; D unresolved. The CDR3 length is 13 residues. Germline V gene sequence: CDR1 SGDLS, CDR2 YYNGEE. V was pared by 4 bases and J by 6 bases, with 12 bases between. CDR3 residues: CASSPHGSDTQYF. In DNA form, the CDR3 reads TGTGCCAGCAGCCCCCACGGATCCGATACGCAGTATTTT. Full variable domain (rest looked up from reference TRBV9 and TRBJ2-3): DSGVTQTPKHLITATGQRVTLRCSPRSGDLSVYWYQQSLDQGLQFLIQYYNGEERAKGNILERFSAQQFPDLHSELNLSSLELGDSALYFCASSPHGSDTQYFGPGTRLTVL.

This clonotype was counted many times. The genes are TRBV7-2 and TRBJ2-7; tentative D call: TRBD1 (6 bases). Trimming removed 5 bases at V and 6 bases at J, with 17 bases between. Germline values: CDR1 SGHTA, CDR2 FQGNSA. CDR3 length: 14 amino acids. CDR3 DNA: TGTGCCAGCAGCCCCGGGACACATTACTCCGAGCAGTACTTC. Residues: CASSPGTHYSEQYF.

This clonotype was detected a few times. The V gene is TRBV20-1, the J gene TRBJ2-4; TRBD1 matches at 9 bases. Trimming took 4 bases from V and 0 from J; bases not matched to a gene: 10. Germline V CDR1 and CDR2: DFQATT, SNEGSKA (reference sequence). This CDR3 spans 17 amino acids. CDR3 in DNA: TGCAGTGCTACCGACAGGGGGGGGAGCCTAGCCAAAAACATTCAGTACTTC. Its protein product is CSATDRGGSLAKNIQYF.

The genes are TRBV6-5 and TRBJ2-3; D remains ambiguous. CDR3 length equals 15 residues. Germline values: CDR1 MNHEY, CDR2 SVGAGI. Trimming took 2 bases from V and 6 from J, leaving 15 bases between them. The DNA for the CDR3 is TGTGCCAGCAGTTACCGGGCCGGGCCCCTGGATACGCAGTATTTT. The encoded protein is CASSYRAGPLDTQYF.

This clonotype appeared many times. This rearrangement joins TRBV30 to TRBJ2-1, with 8 bases aligning to TRBD2. Germline V gene sequence: CDR1 GTSNPN, CDR2 SVGIG (reference sequence). The CDR3 sequence is 13 residues long. V was pared by 0 bases and J by 6 bases, with 1 base of the junction left unmatched. This chain's CDR3 is CAWSVGLANEQFF. In nucleotides, the CDR3 is TGTGCCTGGAGTGTAGGACTAGCCAATGAGCAGTTCTTC.

This rearrangement joins TRBV20-1 to TRBJ2-7; a possible D gene is TRBD2 (7 bases). Between the trimmed V and J ends, which lost 7 bases and 0 bases, there was a span of 13 bases. Germline V gene data show CDR1 as DFQATT and CDR2 as SNEGSKA (reference sequence). This CDR3 region has 13 residues. The CDR3 region has the DNA TGCAGTGAAAAGGGGGGGAGCTCCTACGAGCAGTACGTC. Translation: CSEKGGSSYEQYV.

The gene calls are TRBV21-1 and TRBJ2-5; the table's TRBD1 call for D was not verified on the DNA. TRBV21-1 corresponds to a pseudogene. The CDR3 runs 17 residues. The CDR3, as DNA: TGTGCCAGCATCAACGAAAGGGGACCGATGCCTCAAGAGACCCAGTACTTC. As protein: CASINERGPMPQETQYF.

The chain has TRBV6-5 and TRBJ2-2; maybe TRBD2 (5 bases). The ends were cut back, 0 bases at V and 6 bases at J, with 14 bases in the middle. The CDR3 is 16 residues long. The germline V gene has CDR1 MNHEY and CDR2 SVGAGI. The CDR3 here is CASSYSWPGMAGELFF. The CDR3 DNA is TGTGCCAGCAGTTACTCGTGGCCGGGGATGGCCGGGGAGCTGTTTTTT.

This clonotype was counted between two and nine times. The V and J genes are TRBV9 and TRBJ2-2; the D is unclear. V was shortened by 1 base and J by 2 bases, with 9 bases between the two germline ends. Germline CDR1 is SGDLS and CDR2 is YYNGEE. This CDR3 has 15 amino acids. The CDR3 region is CASSVWGSNTGELFF. CDR3 in DNA: TGTGCCAGCAGCGTATGGGGAAGCAACACCGGGGAGCTGTTTTTT.

The sample holds many counts of this clonotype. V usage is TRBV5-5 and J usage is TRBJ2-1; D ambiguous. CDR3 length: 15 residues. Trimming left V 0 bases short and J 0 bases short, with 7 bases between. Germline V gene data show CDR1 as SGHKS and CDR2 as YYEKEE (reference sequence). In DNA, the CDR3 is TGTGCCAGCAGCTTGGAGGTGAGCTCCTACAATGAGCAGTTCTTC. This encodes CASSLEVSSYNEQFF.

In this sample, this clonotype turned up a few times. V and J are TRBV15 and TRBJ1-5; 7 nucleotides line up with TRBD1. V was clipped by 0 bases and J by 0 bases; unmatched bases: 8. CDR3 size: 18 residues. CDR1 is LNHNV and CDR2 is YYDKDF in the germline V gene (reference sequence). CDR3 in amino acids: CATSRDGGGRYSNQPQHF. CDR3 bases: TGTGCCACCAGCAGAGATGGAGGGGGCCGGTATAGCAATCAGCCCCAGCATTTT.

This clonotype turned up a few times. CDR3 residues: CASSFDSLFANTGELFF. In DNA, the CDR3 is TGCGCCAGCAGCTTTGACAGTCTCTTCGCGAACACCGGGGAGCTGTTTTTT. The genes are TRBV5-1 and TRBJ2-2, with a possible D match to TRBD1 (5 bases). CDR3 length: 17 residues. V lost 2 bases and J 0 bases, leaving 14 bases between the germline ends. The germline V gene encodes CDR1 SGHRS and CDR2 YFSETQ.

The chain is built from TRBV15 and TRBJ2-7; 7 nucleotides align to TRBD1. The CDR3 spans 15 residues. With 2 bases clipped from V and 3 bases from J, the junction kept 7 bases outside the gene matches. Germline-derived CDR1 and CDR2 are LNHNV and YYDKDF (reference sequence). CDR3 sequence (DNA): TGTGCCACCAGCAGAACCCGGGACAGCCACTACGAGCAGTACTTC. It yields the protein CATSRTRDSHYEQYF.

The V call is TRBV9, the J call TRBJ2-5, with D possibly being TRBD2 (5 bases). The CDR3 sequence is 13 residues long. The germline V and J ends were trimmed by 3 bases and 6 bases, with 12 bases remaining between them. CDR1 and CDR2 from the germline V gene are SGDLS and YYNGEE. DNA of the CDR3: TGTGCCAGCAGCGAGCCGGACTTGAAGACCCAGTACTTC. It codes for CASSEPDLKTQYF.

This clonotype was counted between two and nine times. V usage is TRBV6-2 or TRBV6-3 and J usage is TRBJ2-4; D is uncertain. This CDR3 has 11 amino acids. Germline V CDR1 and CDR2: MNHEY, SVGEGT. Trimming cost V 8 bases and J 4 bases, with 6 bases left between them. CDR3 DNA: TGTGCCAGCGGCGGAAAAAACATTCAGTACTTC. Its protein is CASGGKNIQYF.

A few counts support this clonotype. The chain carries TRBV5-1 and TRBJ2-5; 8 nucleotides line up with TRBD1. The ends lost 6 bases at V and 1 base at J; junction bases unmatched: 8. Germline assignment: CDR1 SGHRS and CDR2 YFSETQ. The CDR3 covers 15 residues. CDR3 nucleotides: TGCGCCAGCAACTACCGGGACAGGACCCAAGAGACCCAGTACTTC. This codes for CASNYRDRTQETQYF.

This clonotype was picked up many times. The chain employs TRBV20-1 and TRBJ1-1; unclear D gene. The CDR3 runs to 13 residues. Germline CDR1 is DFQATT and CDR2 is SNEGSKA (reference sequence). Trimming shortened V by 0 bases and J by 2 bases, and 7 bases separated the two germline ends. The CDR3 DNA follows: TGCAGTGCTAGAGATATAACCAACACTGAAGCTTTCTTT. As protein: CSARDITNTEAFF.

The gene calls are TRBV29-1 and TRBJ2-5, with TRBD2 matching over 8 bases. The germline gives CDR1 SQVTM, CDR2 ANQGSEA. CDR3 size: 14 residues. The V and J ends lost 7 bases and 3 bases, in that order; junction bases with no gene match: 10. CDR3 sequence: CSGDSGALKETQYF. The DNA of the CDR3 is TGCAGCGGGGATAGCGGGGCCCTTAAAGAGACCCAGTACTTC.

J is TRBJ2-2 and V is TRBV6-1; TRBD1 is a possible D gene (6 bases). The CDR3 is made up of 14 amino acids. CDR1 and CDR2 from the germline V gene are MNHNS and SASEGT. V was cut by 5 bases and J by 4 bases, with 11 bases left in between. The CDR3 spells CASSTLGATGELFF. Here the CDR3 DNA reads TGTGCCAGCAGTACCCTGGGGGCCACCGGGGAGCTGTTTTTT.

This clonotype appeared many times. The CDR3 spells CSADSRQGGDEQYF. Here the CDR3 DNA reads TGCAGCGCAGACAGTCGACAGGGAGGCGACGAGCAGTACTTC. The chain joins TRBV29-1 to TRBJ2-7, with D maybe TRBD1 (7 bases). V lost 7 bases to trimming and J lost 5 bases, with 21 bases between them. CDR3 length equals 14 residues. CDR1 and CDR2 (germline): SQVTM, ANQGSEA.

The chain carries TRBV7-2 and TRBJ1-6; weak D call: TRBD1 (5 bases). This CDR3 is built from 16 residues. Germline CDR1 and CDR2: SGHTA and FQGNSA. Trimming cost V 1 base and J 0 bases, with 7 bases left between them. The chain's CDR3 is CASSLVGGSYNSPLHF. The CDR3 bases are TGTGCCAGCAGCTTAGTTGGGGGCTCCTATAATTCACCCCTCCACTTT.